This T cell receptor (beta chain) was profiled in a study of T cells in Graves' hyperthyroidism and ophthalmopathy. This clonotype was found a few times. Its cognate antigen is unknown. RNA transcripts yielded amplified TCR beta CDR3 regions. The HTBI primer set served for first-round RT-PCR of the TCR CDR3. From the multiplex PCR reads, TCRdb called clonotypes with MiXCR, one entry per CDR3 protein. The sample has some 740,000 distinct CDR3 sequences, 14% seen once. Together with thyroid ultrasound, orbital computed tomography, serum thyroxine and TRAb, clinical symptoms were used for diagnoses. Fresh peripheral blood, 9.5 to 10 ml of it, supplied the PBMCs. Study observations and caveats: Model output signaled ophthalmopathy a median around 5.9 months ahead of onset.

The source of this sequence is a woman between 18 and 29 years old with Graves' hyperthyroidism. Sequencing used blood.

The CDR3 sequence is CASSLIREGEQFF. CDR3 nucleotide sequence: TGTGCCAGCAGTTTGATTCGAGAGGGGGAGCAGTTCTTC. The chain has TRBV28 and TRBJ2-1; the D gene could be TRBD1 or TRBD2 (5 bases each). CDR3 size: 13 residues. CDR1 and CDR2 from the germline V gene are MDHEN and SYDVKM. V lost 3 bases, J lost 10 bases, and 13 bases lay in between. The full variable domain, rest sourced from reference TRBV28 and TRBJ2-1, is DVKVTQSSRYLVKRTGEKVFLECVQDMDHENMFWYRQDPGLGLRLIYFSYDVKMKEKGDIPEGYSVSREKKERFSLILESASTNQTSMYLCASSLIREGEQFFGPGTRLTVL.